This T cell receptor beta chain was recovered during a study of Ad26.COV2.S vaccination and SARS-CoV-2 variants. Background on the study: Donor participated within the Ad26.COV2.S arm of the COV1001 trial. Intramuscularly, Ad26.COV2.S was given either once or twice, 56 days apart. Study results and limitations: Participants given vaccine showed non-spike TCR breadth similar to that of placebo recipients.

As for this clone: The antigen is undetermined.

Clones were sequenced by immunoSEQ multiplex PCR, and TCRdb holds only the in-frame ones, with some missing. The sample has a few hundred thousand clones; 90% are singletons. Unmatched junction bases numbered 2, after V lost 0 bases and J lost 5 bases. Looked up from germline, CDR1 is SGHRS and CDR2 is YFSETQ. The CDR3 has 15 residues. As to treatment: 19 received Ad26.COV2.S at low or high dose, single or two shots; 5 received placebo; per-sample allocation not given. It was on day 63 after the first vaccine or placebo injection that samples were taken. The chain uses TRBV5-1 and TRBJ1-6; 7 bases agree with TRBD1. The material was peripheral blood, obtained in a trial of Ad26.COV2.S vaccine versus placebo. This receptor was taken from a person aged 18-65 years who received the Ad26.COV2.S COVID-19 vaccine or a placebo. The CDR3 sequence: CASSLAGQNNSPLHF. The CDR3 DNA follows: TGCGCCAGCAGCTTGGCGGGACAGAATAATTCACCCCTCCACTTT.